This T cell receptor (beta chain) was documented in a study of beta chain features in type 1 diabetes. Trimming took off 1 base at V and 6 bases at J, with 7 bases between the two ends. The CDR3 is 13 amino acids. Germline-derived CDR1 and CDR2 are SGHTA and FQGNSA. In this sample, this clone turned up a few times. As yet, its antigen is unknown. Study-wide results and limits: TCRB CDR3 length was moderately but significantly reduced in all four CD4+ subsets of Type 1 diabetes patients.

Every bit of the isolated RNA underwent reverse transcription, so sequencing read expressed TCRB transcripts. The method was immunoSEQ multiplex PCR; TCRdb's version includes in-frame clones alone and lacks a portion of them. Here the sample spans fewer than 400,000 clones, approximately 9.7% being singletons. Material for sequencing was central memory CD4+ T cells from blood. The origin of this receptor is a man in his thirties or forties with type 1 diabetes. The chain couples TRBV7-2 to TRBJ1-5, with D possibly matching TRBD1 (5 bases). CDR3: CASSLVGAQPQHF. DNA of the CDR3: TGTGCCAGCAGCTTAGTAGGGGCTCAGCCCCAGCATTTT.